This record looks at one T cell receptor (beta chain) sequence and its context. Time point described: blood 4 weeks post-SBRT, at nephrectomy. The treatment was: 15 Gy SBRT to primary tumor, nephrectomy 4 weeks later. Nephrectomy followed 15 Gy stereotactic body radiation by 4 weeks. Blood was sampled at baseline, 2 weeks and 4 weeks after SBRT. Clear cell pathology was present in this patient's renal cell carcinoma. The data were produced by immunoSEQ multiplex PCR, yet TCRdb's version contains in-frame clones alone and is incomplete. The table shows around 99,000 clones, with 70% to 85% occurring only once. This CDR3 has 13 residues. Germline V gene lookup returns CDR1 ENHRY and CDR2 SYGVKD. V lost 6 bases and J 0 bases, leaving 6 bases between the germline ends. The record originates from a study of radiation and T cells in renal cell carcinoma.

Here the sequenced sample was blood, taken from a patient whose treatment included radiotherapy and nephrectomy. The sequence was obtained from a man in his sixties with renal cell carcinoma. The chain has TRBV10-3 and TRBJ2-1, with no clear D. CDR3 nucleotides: TGTGCCATCAGCCCCCCCTCCTACAATGAGCAGTTCTTC. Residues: CAISPPSYNEQFF.